The 8 T cell receptor beta chains below all came from one sample that was sequenced in a study of blood T cell repertoires in COVID-19. TCRdb's table, derived via immunoSEQ multiplex PCR, lists solely in-frame clones and lacks some. The data hold 250,000 to 350,000 clones, with around 85% observed a single time. Sequenced: peripheral blood. These receptor sequences come from a human donor with COVID-19, enrolled during active disease. The donor label of this sample is uncertain.

Only a few counts were recorded for this clone. The chain employs TRBV11-3 and TRBJ2-2; D is possibly TRBD2 (6 bases). There are 12 residues in the CDR3. Deletions cut 8 bases from V and 8 bases from J, with 12 bases between. Per germline, CDR1 SGHNT and CDR2 YENEEA. The CDR3 spells CASGGEYGELFF. For the CDR3, the DNA is TGTGCCAGCGGAGGGGAATATGGGGAGCTGTTTTTT. Variable domain in full (rest from reference TRBV11-3 and TRBJ2-2): EAGVVQSPRYKIIEKKQPVAFWCNPISGHNTLYWYLQNLGQGPELLIRYENEEAVDDSQLPKDRFSAERLKGVDSTLKIQPAELGDSAVYLCASGGEYGELFFGEGSRLTVL.

The DNA for the CDR3 is TGTGCCAGCAGTTTAATGGGGGCCTCCTACGAGCAGTACTTC. It translates to CASSLMGASYEQYF. The chain couples TRBV27 to TRBJ2-7, with a tentative D call TRBD1 (6 bases). The CDR3 loop spans 14 amino acids. The V and J ends lost 2 bases and 0 bases respectively, with 8 bases between them. Germline V lookup: CDR1 MNHEY, CDR2 SMNVEV (reference sequence).

This rearrangement joins TRBV27 to TRBJ1-5; 7 bases are shared with TRBD1. Germline CDR1 and CDR2: MNHEY and SMNVEV (reference sequence). Trimming took 4 bases from V and 4 from J; bases not matched to a gene: 10. The CDR3 has 16 residues. This chain's CDR3 is CASSSSPGQPNQPQHF. The DNA for the CDR3 is TGTGCCAGCAGTTCCTCTCCGGGACAGCCGAATCAGCCCCAGCATTTT.

The chain uses TRBV5-1 and TRBJ1-2, with D perhaps TRBD1 (6 bases). CDR3 size: 14 residues. Germline V lookup: CDR1 SGHRS, CDR2 YFSETQ. Trimming cost V 0 bases and J 4 bases, with 10 bases left between them. The CDR3 sequence is CASSLDGGSYGYTF. In nucleotides, the CDR3 is TGCGCCAGCAGCTTGGATGGGGGCTCCTATGGCTACACCTTC. The variable domain in full, with the rest retrieved from reference TRBV5-1 and TRBJ1-2, is KAGVTQTPRYLIKTRGQQVTLSCSPISGHRSVSWYQQTPGQGLQFLFEYFSETQRNKGNFPGRFSGRQFSNSRSEMNVSTLELGDSALYLCASSLDGGSYGYTFGSGTRLTVV.

The chain uses TRBV5-4 and TRBJ2-7; D is ambiguous. The length of the CDR3 is 16 residues. Germline loops: CDR1 SGHNT, CDR2 YYREEE (reference sequence). V lost 3 bases to trimming and J lost 2 bases, with 18 bases between them. The CDR3 reads CASSSAPRNLAYEQYF. CDR3 nucleotide sequence: TGTGCCAGCAGCTCCGCCCCCAGAAACCTGGCCTACGAGCAGTACTTC.

The V and J genes are TRBV6-4 and TRBJ2-2; D unclear. This CDR3 spans 15 amino acids. The ends were cut back, 6 bases at V and 0 bases at J, with 11 bases in the middle. CDR1 and CDR2 (germline): MRHNA, SNTAGT. CDR3 DNA sequence: TGTGCCAGCAGCATACATCCCTCGAACACCGGGGAGCTGTTTTTT. Encoded protein: CASSIHPSNTGELFF.

The V gene is TRBV3-1 (or the pseudogene TRBV3-2), the J gene TRBJ2-7, with a tentative D call TRBD2 (5 bases). V lost 0 bases to trimming and J lost 12 bases, with 12 bases between them. CDR1 is LGHDT and CDR2 is YNNKEL in the germline V gene (reference sequence). CDR3 length: 12 residues. In DNA form, the CDR3 reads TGTGCCAGCAGCCAAGATCCCCGGGGTGGGTACTTC. It yields the protein CASSQDPRGGYF.

In its sample, this clone was seen a few times. The J gene is TRBJ2-3, the V gene TRBV30, with 13 positions matching TRBD2. Germline CDR1 GTSNPN, CDR2 SVGIG (reference sequence). The junction had 11 bases not matched to a gene; V was cut back by 8 bases and J by 6 bases. The CDR3 runs to 15 residues. The CDR3 coding sequence is TGTGCCGGATCGGGACTAGCGGGACGAAGGGATACGCAGTATTTT. Protein: CAGSGLAGRRDTQYF.